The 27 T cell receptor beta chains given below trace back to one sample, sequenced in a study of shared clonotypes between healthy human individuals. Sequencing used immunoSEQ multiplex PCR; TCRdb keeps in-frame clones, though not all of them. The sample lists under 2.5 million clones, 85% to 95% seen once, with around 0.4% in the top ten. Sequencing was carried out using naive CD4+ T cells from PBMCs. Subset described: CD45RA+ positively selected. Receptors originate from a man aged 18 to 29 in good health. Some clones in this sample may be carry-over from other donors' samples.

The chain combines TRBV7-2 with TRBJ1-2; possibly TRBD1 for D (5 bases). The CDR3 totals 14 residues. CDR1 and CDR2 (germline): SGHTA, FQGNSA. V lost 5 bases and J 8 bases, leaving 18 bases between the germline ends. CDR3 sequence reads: CASSLLGPEGGYTF. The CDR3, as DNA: TGTGCCAGCAGCCTCCTCGGGCCAGAGGGGGGCTACACCTTC.

The CDR3 is CASSPARVGRINQPQHF. Here the CDR3 DNA reads TGTGCCAGCAGCCCCGCGAGAGTAGGACGGATCAATCAGCCCCAGCATTTT. The rearrangement links TRBV7-8 to TRBJ1-5; D ambiguous. Germline-derived CDR1 and CDR2 are SGHVS and FQNEAQ. Deletions cut 5 bases from V and 3 bases from J, with 20 bases between. This CDR3 is 17 amino acids long.

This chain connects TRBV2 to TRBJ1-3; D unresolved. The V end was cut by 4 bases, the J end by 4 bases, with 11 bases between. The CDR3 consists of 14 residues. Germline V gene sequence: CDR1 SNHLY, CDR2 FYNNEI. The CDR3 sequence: CASSVRVAGNTIYF. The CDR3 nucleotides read TGTGCCAGCAGTGTCCGTGTGGCCGGAAACACCATATATTTT.

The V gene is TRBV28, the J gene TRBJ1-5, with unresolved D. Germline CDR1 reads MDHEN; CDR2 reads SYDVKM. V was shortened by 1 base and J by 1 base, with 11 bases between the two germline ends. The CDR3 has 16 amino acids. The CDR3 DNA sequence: TGTGCCAGCAGTTTATTCAGGAGGGAGAGCAATCAGCCCCAGCATTTT. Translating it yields CASSLFRRESNQPQHF.

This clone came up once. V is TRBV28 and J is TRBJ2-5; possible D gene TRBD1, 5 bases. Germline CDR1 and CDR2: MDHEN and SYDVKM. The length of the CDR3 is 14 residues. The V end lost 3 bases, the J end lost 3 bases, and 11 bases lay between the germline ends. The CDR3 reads CASSFQGLKETQYF. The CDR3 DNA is TGTGCCAGCAGTTTTCAGGGCCTCAAAGAGACCCAGTACTTC.

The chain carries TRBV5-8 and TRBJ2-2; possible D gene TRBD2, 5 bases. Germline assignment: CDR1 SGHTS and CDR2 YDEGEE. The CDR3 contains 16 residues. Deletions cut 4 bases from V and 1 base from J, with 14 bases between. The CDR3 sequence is CASSRYGLLNTGELFF. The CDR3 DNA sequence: TGTGCCAGCAGCCGGTATGGACTCCTGAACACCGGGGAGCTGTTTTTT.

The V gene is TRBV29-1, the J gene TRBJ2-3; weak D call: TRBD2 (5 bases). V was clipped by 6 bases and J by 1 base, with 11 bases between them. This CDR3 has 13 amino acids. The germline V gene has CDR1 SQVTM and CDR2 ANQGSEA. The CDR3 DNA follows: TGCAGCGTGGAAAGTAGCGGCACAGATACGCAGTATTTT. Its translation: CSVESSGTDTQYF.

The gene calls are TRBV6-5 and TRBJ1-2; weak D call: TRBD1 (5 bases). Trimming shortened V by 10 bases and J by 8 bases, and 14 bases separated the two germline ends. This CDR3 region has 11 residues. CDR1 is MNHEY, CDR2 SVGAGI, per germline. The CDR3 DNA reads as TGTGCCATCGGGGACGGTCGGGGCTACACCTTC. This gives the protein CAIGDGRGYTF.

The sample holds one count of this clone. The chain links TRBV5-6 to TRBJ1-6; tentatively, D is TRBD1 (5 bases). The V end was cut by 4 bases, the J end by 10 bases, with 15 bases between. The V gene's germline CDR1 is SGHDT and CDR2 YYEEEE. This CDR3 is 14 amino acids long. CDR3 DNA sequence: TGTGCCAGCAGCCGGACGGGGGAAGGATCACCCCTCCACTTT. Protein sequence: CASSRTGEGSPLHF.

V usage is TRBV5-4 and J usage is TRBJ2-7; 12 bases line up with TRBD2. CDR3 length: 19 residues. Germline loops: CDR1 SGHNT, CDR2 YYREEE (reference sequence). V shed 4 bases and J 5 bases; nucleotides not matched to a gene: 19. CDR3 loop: CASSQTWTSGTYGGDEQYF. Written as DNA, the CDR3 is TGTGCCAGCAGCCAGACCTGGACTAGCGGGACCTACGGCGGAGACGAGCAGTACTTC.

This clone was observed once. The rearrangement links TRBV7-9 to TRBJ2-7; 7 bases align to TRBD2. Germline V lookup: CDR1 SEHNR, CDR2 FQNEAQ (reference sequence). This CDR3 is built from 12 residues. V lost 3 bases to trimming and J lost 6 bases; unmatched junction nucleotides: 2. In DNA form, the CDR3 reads TGTGCCAGCAGCTTGCGGGAGTTCGAGCAGTACTTC. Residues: CASSLREFEQYF.

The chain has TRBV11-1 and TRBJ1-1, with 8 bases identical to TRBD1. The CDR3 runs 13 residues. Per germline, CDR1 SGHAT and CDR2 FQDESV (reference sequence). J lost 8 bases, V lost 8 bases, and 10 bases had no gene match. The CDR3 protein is CASGRTGPTEAFF. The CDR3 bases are TGTGCCAGCGGCAGGACAGGGCCTACAGAAGCTTTCTTT.

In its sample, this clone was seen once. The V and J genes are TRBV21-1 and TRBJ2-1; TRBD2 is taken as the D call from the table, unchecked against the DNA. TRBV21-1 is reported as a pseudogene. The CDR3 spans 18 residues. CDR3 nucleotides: TGTGCCAGCAGCAAAGGAAGTAAGACTAGCGGGTTATACAATGAGCAGTTCTTC. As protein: CASSKGSKTSGLYNEQFF.

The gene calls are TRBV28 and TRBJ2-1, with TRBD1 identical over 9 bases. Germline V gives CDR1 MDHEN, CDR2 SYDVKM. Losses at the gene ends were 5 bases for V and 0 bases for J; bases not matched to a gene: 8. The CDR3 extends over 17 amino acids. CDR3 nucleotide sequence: TGTGCCAGCAGTCCCGGACAGGGGAAGCCCTCCTACAATGAGCAGTTCTTC. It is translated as CASSPGQGKPSYNEQFF.

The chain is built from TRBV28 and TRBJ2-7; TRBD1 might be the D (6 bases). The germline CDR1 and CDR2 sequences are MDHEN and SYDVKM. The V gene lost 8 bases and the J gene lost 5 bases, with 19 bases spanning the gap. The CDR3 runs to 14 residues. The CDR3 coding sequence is TGTGCCAGCTTGTCTCAGGGGCGCCCTAACGAGCAGTACTTC. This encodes CASLSQGRPNEQYF.

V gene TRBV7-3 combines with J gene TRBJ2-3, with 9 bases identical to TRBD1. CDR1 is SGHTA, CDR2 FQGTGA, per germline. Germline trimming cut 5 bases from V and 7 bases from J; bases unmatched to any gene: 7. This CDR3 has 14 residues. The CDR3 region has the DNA TGTGCCAGCAGCCGGCGGACAGGGGAAAATACGCAGTATTTT. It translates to CASSRRTGENTQYF.

The CDR3 bases are TGTGCCGGGGGGACAGGGGTCAGTGGCTACACCTTC. It yields the protein CAGGTGVSGYTF. V usage is TRBV28 and J usage is TRBJ1-2; 10 bases match TRBD1. The CDR3 loop spans 12 amino acids. The germline CDR1 and CDR2 sequences are MDHEN and SYDVKM. Trimming at V came to 11 bases and at J to 7 bases, leaving 7 bases not matched to a gene.

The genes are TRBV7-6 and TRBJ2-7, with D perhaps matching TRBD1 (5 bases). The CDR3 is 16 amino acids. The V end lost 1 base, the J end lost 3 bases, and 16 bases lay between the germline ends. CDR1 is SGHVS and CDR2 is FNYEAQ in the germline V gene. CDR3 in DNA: TGTGCCAGCAGCTTAGGGATCGTCGGACAAGTCTACGAGCAGTACTTC. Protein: CASSLGIVGQVYEQYF.

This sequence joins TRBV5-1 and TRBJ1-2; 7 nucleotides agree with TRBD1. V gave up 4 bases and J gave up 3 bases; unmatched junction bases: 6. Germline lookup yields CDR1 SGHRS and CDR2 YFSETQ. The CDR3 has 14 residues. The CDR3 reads CASSARTGHYGYTF. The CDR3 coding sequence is TGCGCCAGCAGCGCGAGGACAGGCCACTATGGCTACACCTTC.

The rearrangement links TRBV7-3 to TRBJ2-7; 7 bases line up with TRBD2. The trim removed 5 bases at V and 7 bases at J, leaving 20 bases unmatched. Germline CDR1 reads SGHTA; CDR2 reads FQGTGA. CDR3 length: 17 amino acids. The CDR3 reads CASSPPSLLAHAGEQYF. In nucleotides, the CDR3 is TGTGCCAGCAGCCCCCCTTCTCTACTAGCGCACGCCGGAGAGCAGTACTTC.

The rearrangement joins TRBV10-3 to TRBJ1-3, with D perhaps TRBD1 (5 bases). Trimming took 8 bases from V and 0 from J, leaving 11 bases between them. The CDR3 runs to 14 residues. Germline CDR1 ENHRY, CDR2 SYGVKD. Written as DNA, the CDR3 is TGTGCCATCGGGGTCGACAGCTCTGGAAACACCATATATTTT. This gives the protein CAIGVDSSGNTIYF.

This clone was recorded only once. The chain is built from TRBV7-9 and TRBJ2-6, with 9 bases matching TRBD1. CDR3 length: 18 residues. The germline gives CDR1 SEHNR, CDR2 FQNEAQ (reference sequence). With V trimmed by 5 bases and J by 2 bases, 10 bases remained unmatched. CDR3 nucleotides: TGTGCCAGCAGCCCCCCGGGACAGGGTCTTCCTGGGGCCAACGTCCTGACTTTC. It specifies CASSPPGQGLPGANVLTF.

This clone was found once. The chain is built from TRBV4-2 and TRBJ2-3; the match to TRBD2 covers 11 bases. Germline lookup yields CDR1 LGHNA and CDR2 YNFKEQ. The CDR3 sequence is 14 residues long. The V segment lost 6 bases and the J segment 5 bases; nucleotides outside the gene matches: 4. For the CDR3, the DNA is TGTGCCAGCAGTTCCGGGACTAGCGGAGATACGCAGTATTTT. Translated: CASSSGTSGDTQYF.

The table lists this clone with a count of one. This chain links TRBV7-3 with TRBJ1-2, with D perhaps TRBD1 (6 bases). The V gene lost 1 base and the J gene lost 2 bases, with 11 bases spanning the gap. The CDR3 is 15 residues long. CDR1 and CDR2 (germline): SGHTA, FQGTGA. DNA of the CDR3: TGTGCCAGCAGCTTAATACCAGGGGACAACTATGGCTACACCTTC. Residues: CASSLIPGDNYGYTF. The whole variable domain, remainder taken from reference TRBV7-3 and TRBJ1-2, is GAGVSQTPSNKVTEKGKYVELRCDPISGHTALYWYRQSLGQGPEFLIYFQGTGAADDSGLPNDRFFAVRPEGSVSTLKIQRTERGDSAVYLCASSLIPGDNYGYTFGSGTRLTVV.

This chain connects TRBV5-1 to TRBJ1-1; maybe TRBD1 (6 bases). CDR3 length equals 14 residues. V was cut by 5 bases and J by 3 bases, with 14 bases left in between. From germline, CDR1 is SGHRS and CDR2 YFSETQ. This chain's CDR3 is CASRRGGRDTEAFF. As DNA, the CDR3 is TGCGCCAGCAGAAGAGGGGGGCGGGACACTGAAGCTTTCTTT.

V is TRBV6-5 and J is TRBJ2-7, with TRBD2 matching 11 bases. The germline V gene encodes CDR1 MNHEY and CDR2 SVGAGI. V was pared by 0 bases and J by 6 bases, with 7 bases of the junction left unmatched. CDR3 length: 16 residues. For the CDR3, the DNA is TGTGCCAGCAGTTACTCTACCCCGGGACTAGCGGCCGAGCAGTACTTC. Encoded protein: CASSYSTPGLAAEQYF.

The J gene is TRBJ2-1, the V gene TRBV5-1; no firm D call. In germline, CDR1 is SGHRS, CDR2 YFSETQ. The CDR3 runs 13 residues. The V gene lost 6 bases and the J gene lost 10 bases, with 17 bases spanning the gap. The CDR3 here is CASKVSLETEQFF. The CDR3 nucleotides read TGCGCCAGCAAGGTTTCTCTGGAAACCGAGCAGTTCTTC. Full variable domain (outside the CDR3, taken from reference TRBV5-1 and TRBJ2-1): KAGVTQTPRYLIKTRGQQVTLSCSPISGHRSVSWYQQTPGQGLQFLFEYFSETQRNKGNFPGRFSGRQFSNSRSEMNVSTLELGDSALYLCASKVSLETEQFFGPGTRLTVL.